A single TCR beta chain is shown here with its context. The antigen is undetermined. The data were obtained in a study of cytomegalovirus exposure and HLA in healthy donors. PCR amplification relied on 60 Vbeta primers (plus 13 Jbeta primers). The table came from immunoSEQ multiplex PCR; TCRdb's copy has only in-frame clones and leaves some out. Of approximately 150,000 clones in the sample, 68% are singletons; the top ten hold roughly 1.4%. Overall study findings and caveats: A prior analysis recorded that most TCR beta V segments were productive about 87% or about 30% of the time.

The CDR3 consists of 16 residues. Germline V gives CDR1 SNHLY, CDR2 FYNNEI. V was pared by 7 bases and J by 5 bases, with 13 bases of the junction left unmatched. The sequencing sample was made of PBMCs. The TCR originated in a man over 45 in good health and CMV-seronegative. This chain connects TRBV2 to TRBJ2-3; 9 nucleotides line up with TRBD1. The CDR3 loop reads CASIKRDRDGGDTQYF. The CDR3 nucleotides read TGTGCCAGCATTAAACGGGACAGGGACGGAGGAGATACGCAGTATTTT. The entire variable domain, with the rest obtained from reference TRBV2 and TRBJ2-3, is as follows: EPEVTQTPSHQVTQMGQEVILRCVPISNHLYFYWYRQILGQKVEFLVSFYNNEISEKSEIFDDQFSVERPDGSNFTLKIRSTKLEDSAMYFCASIKRDRDGGDTQYFGPGTRLTVL.